The clone carrying this TCR beta chain was detected only once. Mismatch with germline at one junction end may stem from a read error. The CDR3 has 15 residues. CDR1 is SGHNT and CDR2 is YYREEE in the germline V gene (reference sequence). This sample stems from a study of blood T cell repertoires in COVID-19. Study summary: Acute-phase and convalescent COVID-19 samples originated in the United States, Italy and Spain. From T cells, B-cell-depleted T cells, or PBMCs came the material, which was cDNA or gDNA.

In the original processing: Reference gene primer amplification yielded estimated nucleated cell counts. Sequencing was performed with immunoSEQ multiplex PCR; in TCRdb, only in-frame clones are kept and a portion is missing. The V and J calls and clone size were taken over from that table, and D and trimming were inferred from the DNA. Here the sample spans some 31,000 clones, approximately 83% being singletons. The clonotype comes from a woman aged 55-75 years with active COVID-19. Sequencing used peripheral blood. V gene TRBV5-4 combines with J gene TRBJ2-3, with D possibly matching TRBD2 (6 bases). The DNA of the CDR3 is TGTGCCAGCAGATTGGGCGGGATCTCCACAGATACGCAGTATTTT. It is translated as CASRLGGISTDTQYF. Based on the CDR3 plus reference TRBV5-4 and TRBJ2-3, the full variable domain is ETGVTQSPTHLIKTRGQQVTLRCSSQSGHNTVSWYQQALGQGPQFIFQYYREEENGRGNFPPRFSGLQFPNYSSELNVNALELDDSALYLCASRLGGISTDTQYFGPGTRLTVL.